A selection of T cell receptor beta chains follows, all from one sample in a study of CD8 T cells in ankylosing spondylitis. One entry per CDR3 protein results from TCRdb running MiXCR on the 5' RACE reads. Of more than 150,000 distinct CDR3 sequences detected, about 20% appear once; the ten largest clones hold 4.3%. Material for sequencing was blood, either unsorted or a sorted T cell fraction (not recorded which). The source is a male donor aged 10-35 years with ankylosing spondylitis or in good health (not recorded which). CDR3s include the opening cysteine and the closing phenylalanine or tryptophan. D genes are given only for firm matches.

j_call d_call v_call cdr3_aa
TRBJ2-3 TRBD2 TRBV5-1 CASSLGNPAGGADTQYF
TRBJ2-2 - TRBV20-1 CSARRETAGELFF
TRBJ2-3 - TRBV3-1 CASSQDLSPRPDTDTQYF
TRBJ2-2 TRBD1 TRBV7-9 CASSLPGQGSGELFF
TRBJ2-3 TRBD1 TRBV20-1 CSAPRGTGVPTDTQYF
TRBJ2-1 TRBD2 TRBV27 CASSSLGTSGYNEQFF
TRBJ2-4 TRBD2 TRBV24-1 CATSEPGGEENIQYF
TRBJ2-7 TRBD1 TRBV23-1 CASSGGQGRNEQYF
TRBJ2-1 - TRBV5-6 CASSLAVVHEQFF
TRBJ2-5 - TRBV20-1 CSAIRGGSGETQYF
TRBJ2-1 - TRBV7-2 CASSLAGASEQFF
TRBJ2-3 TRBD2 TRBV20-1 CSATPPGDYTDTQYF
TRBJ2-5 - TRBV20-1 CSARDREDILIGQETQYF
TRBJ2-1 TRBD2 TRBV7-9 CASSISGNSYNEQFF
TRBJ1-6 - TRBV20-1 CSARGGNSPLHF
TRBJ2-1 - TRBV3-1 CASSQGWRNNEQFF
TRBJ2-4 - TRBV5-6 CASSIDRIAKNIQYF
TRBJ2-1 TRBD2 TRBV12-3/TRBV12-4 CASSPSLAGEFF
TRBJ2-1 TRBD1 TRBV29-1 CSVRQGIANEQFF
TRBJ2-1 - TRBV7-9 CASSPVTPRWSF
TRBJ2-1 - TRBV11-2 CASSWLSGDYNEQFF
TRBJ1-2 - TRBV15 CATSSAGRTYGYTF
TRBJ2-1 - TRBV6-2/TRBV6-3 CASSATGPTFNEQFF
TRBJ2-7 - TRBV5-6 CASSPTGYSYEQYF
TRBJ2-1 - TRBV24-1 CATSEVRSASLDEQFF
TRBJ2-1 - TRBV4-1 CASSQDLGGTHNEQFF
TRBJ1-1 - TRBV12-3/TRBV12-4 CASTLRATEAFF
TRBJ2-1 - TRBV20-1 CSARSKRVHYNEQFF
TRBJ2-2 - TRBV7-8 CASSLLVLSPGELFF
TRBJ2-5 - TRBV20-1 CSAPGPETQYF
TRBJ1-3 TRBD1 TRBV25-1 CASSGPGQHSGNTIYF
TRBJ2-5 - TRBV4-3 CASSQDLGKGSLETQYF
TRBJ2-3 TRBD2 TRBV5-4 CASSAGLAGVPTDTQYF
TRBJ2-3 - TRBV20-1 CSARRGAGTDTQYF
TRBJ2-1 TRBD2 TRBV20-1 CSATGLAGYNEQFF
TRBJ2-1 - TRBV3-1 CASSPSVSGEQFF
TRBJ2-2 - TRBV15 CATSRDMGNGELFF
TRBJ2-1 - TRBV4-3 CASSLSRAVPSSINEQFF
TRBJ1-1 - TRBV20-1 CSARAYRVMNTEAFF
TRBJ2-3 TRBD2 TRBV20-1 CSARTSVDTQYF
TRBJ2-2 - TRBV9 CASSESGTPNTGELFF
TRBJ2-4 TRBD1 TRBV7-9 CASSSINRGEGAKNIQYF
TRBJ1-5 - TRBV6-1 CASSGYLSNQPQHF
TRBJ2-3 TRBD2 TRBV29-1 CSVVGLAGTDTQYF
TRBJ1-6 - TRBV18 CASSPSTNSPLHF
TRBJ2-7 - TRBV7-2 CASGKSGAYEQYF
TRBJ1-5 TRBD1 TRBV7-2 CASSLAGTGLGNQPQHF
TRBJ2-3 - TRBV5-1 CASSNDRDTQYF
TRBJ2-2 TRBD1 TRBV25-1 CASSVTGGGTGELFF
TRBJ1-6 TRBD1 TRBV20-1 CSARVTGKGDSPLHF